One sample yielded the 6 T cell receptor beta chains listed below, sequenced in a study of T cells in Graves' hyperthyroidism and ophthalmopathy. Template material for amplifying TCR beta CDR3 regions consisted of RNA transcripts. During a first-round RT-PCR of the TCR CDR3, the HTBI primer set was used. TCRdb ran MiXCR on the multiplex PCR reads and lists one entry per CDR3 protein. This sample has about 840,000 distinct CDR3 sequences, with about two fifths found just once. The sequencing sample was made of blood. The receptors come from a man younger than 30 with Graves' hyperthyroidism.

This clonotype was seen a handful of times. The rearrangement uses TRBV12-3 or TRBV12-4 and TRBJ2-7; either TRBD1 or TRBD2 may fit D (6 bases each). Trimming shortened V by 7 bases and J by 9 bases, and 16 bases separated the two germline ends. This CDR3 comprises 12 residues. The DNA of the CDR3 is TGTGCCAGCAACGAGGGGGGTTTTCCGCAGTACTTC. Translated, it gives CASNEGGFPQYF.

This rearrangement joins TRBV6-1 to TRBJ2-7; D ambiguous. V was clipped by 0 bases and J by 2 bases, with 14 bases between them. The CDR3 is made up of 16 amino acids. Germline V lookup: CDR1 MNHNS, CDR2 SASEGT. CDR3 sequence: CASSEAAYIGAYEQYF. Written as DNA, the CDR3 is TGTGCCAGCAGTGAAGCCGCGTACATTGGAGCCTACGAGCAGTACTTC.

This clonotype was detected ten times or more. The chain's CDR3 is CSARGGGVRETQYF. The CDR3 bases are TGCAGTGCTAGGGGCGGAGGGGTCCGGGAGACCCAGTACTTC. The rearrangement links TRBV20-1 to TRBJ2-5; D possibly corresponds to TRBD2 (6 bases). Deletions cut 3 bases from V and 5 bases from J, with 16 bases between. Germline values: CDR1 DFQATT, CDR2 SNEGSKA (reference sequence). The CDR3 runs to 14 residues.

The chain carries TRBV20-1 and TRBJ2-5; TRBD1 or TRBD2 may be the D gene (6 bases each). CDR3 length: 17 amino acids. CDR1 is DFQATT, CDR2 SNEGSKA, per germline (reference sequence). V dropped 2 bases and J dropped 0 bases, with 19 bases sitting between them. The CDR3 here is CSARRGSMGGNQETQYF. CDR3 bases: TGCAGTGCTAGAAGGGGTTCAATGGGGGGCAACCAAGAGACCCAGTACTTC.

As for this clonotype: This sequence may be a read error, since a much larger clone differs from it by one base. DNA for the CDR3: TGTGCCGTCAGTGGGGACAGGGCTATGAACACTGAAGCTTTCTTT. Its protein product is CAVSGDRAMNTEAFF. The chain combines TRBV10-3 with TRBJ1-1, with 9 bases that match TRBD1. This CDR3 is built from 15 residues. Germline values: CDR1 ENHRY, CDR2 SYGVKD.

This clonotype turned up a few times. This chain connects TRBV6-5 to TRBJ1-4; 7 bases are shared with TRBD1. CDR3 size: 15 residues. The V gene's germline CDR1 is MNHEY and CDR2 SVGAGI. The trim removed 2 bases at V and 3 bases at J, leaving 3 bases unmatched. The CDR3 DNA sequence: TGTGCCAGCAGTTACCGAGGACAGGCTAATGAAAAACTGTTTTTT. This codes for CASSYRGQANEKLFF.